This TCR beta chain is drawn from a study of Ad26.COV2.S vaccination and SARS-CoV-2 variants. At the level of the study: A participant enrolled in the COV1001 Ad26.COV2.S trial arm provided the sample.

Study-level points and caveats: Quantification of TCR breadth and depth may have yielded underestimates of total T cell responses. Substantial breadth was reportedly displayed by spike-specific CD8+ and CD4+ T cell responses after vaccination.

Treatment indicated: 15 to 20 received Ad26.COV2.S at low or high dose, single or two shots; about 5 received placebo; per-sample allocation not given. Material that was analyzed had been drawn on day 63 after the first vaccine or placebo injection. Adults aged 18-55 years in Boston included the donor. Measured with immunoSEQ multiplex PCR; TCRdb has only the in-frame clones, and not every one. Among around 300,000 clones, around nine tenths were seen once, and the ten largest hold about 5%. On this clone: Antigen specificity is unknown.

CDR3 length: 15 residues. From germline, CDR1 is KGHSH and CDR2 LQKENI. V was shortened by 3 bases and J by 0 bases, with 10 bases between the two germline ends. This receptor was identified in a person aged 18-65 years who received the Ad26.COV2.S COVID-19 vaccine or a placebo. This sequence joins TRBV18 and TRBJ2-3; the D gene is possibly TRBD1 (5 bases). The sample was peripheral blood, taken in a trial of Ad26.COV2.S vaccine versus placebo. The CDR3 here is CASSPRVWSTDTQYF. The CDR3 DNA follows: TGTGCCAGCTCACCCAGGGTTTGGAGCACAGATACGCAGTATTTT.